Listed here are 20 T cell receptor beta chains from one sample, sequenced in a study of cytomegalovirus exposure and HLA in healthy donors. PCR was performed using 60 Vbeta and 13 Jbeta primers. Measured with immunoSEQ multiplex PCR; TCRdb has only the in-frame clones, and not every one. The sample shows roughly 220,000 clones, around 80% of them seen only once. The material sequenced was PBMCs. These receptors were collected from a man aged 45 to 65 in good health and CMV-seronegative.

The chain uses TRBV7-2 and TRBJ2-5; D gene uncertain. Germline V gene data show CDR1 as SGHTA and CDR2 as FQGNSA. The CDR3 is 12 residues long. The V end was cut by 1 base, the J end by 4 bases, with 4 bases between. This CDR3 reads CASSLDRETQYF. Written as DNA, the CDR3 is TGTGCCAGCAGCTTAGATCGAGAGACCCAGTACTTC.

In regard to this clone: Within the sample, other DNA sequences also encode this same CDR3. This chain links TRBV6-1 with TRBJ2-2, with a possible D match to TRBD1 (5 bases). This CDR3 comprises 14 residues. Trimming took 3 bases from V and 3 from J, leaving 8 bases between them. Germline loops: CDR1 MNHNS, CDR2 SASEGT. The CDR3 protein is CASSEQGYTGELFF. The CDR3, as DNA: TGTGCCAGCAGTGAGCAGGGTTACACCGGGGAGCTGTTTTTT.

This chain links TRBV5-1 with TRBJ1-1; D is undetermined. CDR1 and CDR2 (germline): SGHRS, YFSETQ. Trimming cost V 0 bases and J 1 base, with 10 bases left between them. The CDR3 length is 15 residues. The CDR3 here is CASSLGAGKNTEAFF. The CDR3 region has the DNA TGCGCCAGCAGCTTGGGGGCAGGAAAGAACACTGAAGCTTTCTTT.

This clone has a handful of counts. The same CDR3 also results from other DNA sequences found in this sample. The chain carries TRBV9 and TRBJ1-5; a weak D match, TRBD1 (5 bases). The germline gives CDR1 SGDLS, CDR2 YYNGEE. The CDR3 runs to 15 residues. Trimming took 2 bases from V and 1 from J, leaving 10 bases between them. DNA for the CDR3: TGTGCCAGCAGCGTTTCTTCAGGGAGCAATCAGCCCCAGCATTTT. Protein: CASSVSSGSNQPQHF.

The chain has TRBV5-4 and TRBJ2-7; 7 bases align to TRBD2. This CDR3 has 15 amino acids. The junction had 9 bases not matched to a gene; V was cut back by 3 bases and J by 3 bases. Per germline, CDR1 SGHNT and CDR2 YYREEE (reference sequence). This chain's CDR3 is CASSWGGLNGYEQYF. CDR3 coding DNA: TGTGCCAGCAGCTGGGGGGGACTCAACGGCTACGAGCAGTACTTC.

This sequence joins TRBV10-2 and TRBJ1-5; TRBD1 matches 8 bases. This CDR3 spans 14 amino acids. Per the germline V gene, CDR1 is WSHSY and CDR2 is SAAADI. V lost 3 bases, J lost 7 bases, and 5 bases stayed unmatched. The CDR3 here is CASSDRGRPQPQHF. In nucleotides, the CDR3 is TGCGCCAGCAGTGACAGGGGGCGGCCCCAGCCCCAGCATTTT.

The chain employs TRBV4-2 and TRBJ2-2; 15 bases fit TRBD2. The germline gives CDR1 LGHNA, CDR2 YNFKEQ. The CDR3 covers 18 residues. After removal of 0 bases from V and 7 bases from J, the junction contained 6 bases not matched to a gene. In nucleotides, the CDR3 is TGTGCCAGCAGCCAAGATTCGGGACTAGCGGGAGGATTCGGGGAGCTGTTTTTT. This sequence encodes CASSQDSGLAGGFGELFF.

The chain has TRBV11-2 and TRBJ2-2, with a tentative D call TRBD1 (6 bases). V lost 3 bases, J lost 7 bases, and 27 bases lay in between. The germline V gene has CDR1 SGHAT and CDR2 FQNNGV. This CDR3 region has 19 residues. The CDR3 DNA reads as TGTGCCAGCAGCTTTTTGTCAGGGGCAGCTTCTTTCAGGGTCGGGGAGCTGTTTTTT. Its translation is CASSFLSGAASFRVGELFF.

The chain recombines TRBV10-1 with TRBJ2-2, with 12 bases identical to TRBD1. The CDR3 runs 15 residues. Unmatched junction bases numbered 2, after V lost 5 bases and J lost 4 bases. Germline V gives CDR1 WNHNN, CDR2 SYGVQD (reference sequence). DNA of the CDR3: TGCGCCAGCAGTCGGGACAGGGGGCTCACCGGGGAGCTGTTTTTT. Its translation is CASSRDRGLTGELFF.

This clone was seen more than once but under ten times. The genes are TRBV7-3 and TRBJ2-5, with D possibly being TRBD2 (7 bases). The V end was cut by 4 bases, the J end by 4 bases, with 13 bases between. The CDR3 runs 14 residues. Germline V lookup: CDR1 SGHTA, CDR2 FQGTGA. The CDR3: CASSSTGGAETQYF. CDR3 DNA: TGTGCCAGCAGCTCCACGGGGGGCGCAGAGACCCAGTACTTC.

The CDR3 sequence: CSVSARGANVLTF. CDR3 nucleotides: TGCAGCGTTTCTGCGCGTGGGGCCAACGTCCTGACTTTC. The chain combines TRBV29-1 with TRBJ2-6, with D hard to call. The CDR3 spans 13 residues. Germline V gives CDR1 SQVTM, CDR2 ANQGSEA. Deletions cut 5 bases from V and 3 bases from J, with 8 bases between.

This sequence joins TRBV5-4 and TRBJ2-1, with 8 bases identical to TRBD2. The CDR3 totals 13 residues. The J segment lost 10 bases and the V segment lost 1 base, leaving 4 bases of the junction unmatched. Germline V gene sequence: CDR1 SGHNT, CDR2 YYREEE (reference sequence). Here the CDR3 reads CASSLSIAGEQFF. The CDR3 DNA reads as TGTGCCAGCAGCTTGAGTATAGCGGGGGAGCAGTTCTTC.

The rearrangement links TRBV5-1 to TRBJ2-2; the D gene is possibly TRBD1 (5 bases). Germline values: CDR1 SGHRS, CDR2 YFSETQ. Trimming took off 0 bases at V and 7 bases at J, with 13 bases between the two ends. The CDR3 runs 15 residues. CDR3 bases: TGCGCCAGCAGCTTGGCCCAGGGTGCGGTCGGGGAGCTGTTTTTT. Its translation: CASSLAQGAVGELFF.

This chain uses TRBV7-2 with TRBJ2-5; TRBD2 might be the D (5 bases). Germline V gene data show CDR1 as SGHTA and CDR2 as FQGNSA. Trimming stripped 5 bases from V and 1 base from J, with 17 bases between. The CDR3 spans 16 residues. CDR3 nucleotide sequence: TGTGCCAGCAGCCCCCTCCCTGGCGGGCCCCAAGAGACCCAGTACTTC. It yields the protein CASSPLPGGPQETQYF.

The J gene is TRBJ2-1, the V gene TRBV7-3; no firm D call. The CDR3 loop spans 12 amino acids. Germline V gene sequence: CDR1 SGHTA, CDR2 FQGTGA. The germline V and J ends were trimmed by 2 bases and 7 bases, with 6 bases remaining between them. CDR3: CASSLEANEQFF. The CDR3 DNA reads as TGTGCCAGCAGCTTAGAAGCAAATGAGCAGTTCTTC.

The V gene is TRBV29-1, the J gene TRBJ2-3; 7 bases are shared with TRBD2. Losses at the gene ends were 4 bases for V and 4 bases for J; bases not matched to a gene: 8. This CDR3 spans 14 amino acids. In germline, CDR1 is SQVTM, CDR2 ANQGSEA. CDR3 bases: TGCAGCGTTGCCGAGACTAGCATGGCAGATACGCAGTATTTT. It encodes CSVAETSMADTQYF.

The rearrangement joins TRBV5-1 to TRBJ1-1, with 7 bases that match TRBD1. Unmatched junction bases numbered 14, after V lost 4 bases and J lost 5 bases. The CDR3 runs to 16 residues. In germline, CDR1 is SGHRS, CDR2 YFSETQ. CDR3 amino acids: CASSLTTGQVRTEAFF. CDR3 in DNA: TGCGCCAGCAGCCTTACGACAGGGCAGGTTAGGACTGAAGCTTTCTTT.

The chain combines TRBV11-3 with TRBJ2-7; 7 bases fit TRBD2. The V and J ends lost 5 bases and 0 bases, in that order; junction bases with no gene match: 4. The CDR3 is made up of 14 amino acids. Germline V gives CDR1 SGHNT, CDR2 YENEEA. CDR3 loop: CASSPSGNSYEQYF. CDR3 DNA sequence: TGTGCCAGCAGCCCGAGCGGGAACTCCTACGAGCAGTACTTC.

This chain connects TRBV5-5 to TRBJ1-2, with a possible D match to TRBD1 (5 bases). CDR3 length: 12 amino acids. Trimming took 4 bases from V and 4 from J, leaving 8 bases between them. Germline CDR1 is SGHKS and CDR2 is YYEKEE (reference sequence). The DNA for the CDR3 is TGTGCCAGCAGCAGGGGCACCTATGGCTACACCTTC. Translation: CASSRGTYGYTF.

With respect to this clone: An end of the junction does not agree with germline; a read error may underlie this. The gene calls are TRBV27 and TRBJ2-5; 10 bases are a match to TRBD1. The germline gives CDR1 MNHEY, CDR2 SMNVEV (reference sequence). This CDR3 has 14 amino acids. The CDR3 nucleotides are TGTGCCAGCAGAAGAGGACAGGGGGAGGGGACCCGGTACTTC. Translating it yields CASRRGQGEGTRYF.